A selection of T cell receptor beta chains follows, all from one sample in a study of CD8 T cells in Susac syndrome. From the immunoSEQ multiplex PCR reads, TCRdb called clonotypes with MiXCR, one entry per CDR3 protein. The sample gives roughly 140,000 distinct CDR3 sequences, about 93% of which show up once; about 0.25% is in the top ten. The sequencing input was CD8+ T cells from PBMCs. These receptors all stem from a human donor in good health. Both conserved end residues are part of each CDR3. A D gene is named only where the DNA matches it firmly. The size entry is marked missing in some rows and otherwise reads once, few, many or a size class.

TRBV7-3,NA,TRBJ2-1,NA,CASSFPRRANYNEQFF,TGTGCCAGCAGCTTCCCCCGGAGGGCAAACTACAATGAGCAGTTCTTC
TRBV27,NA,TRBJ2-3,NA,CASSSPWGRPEDTQYF,TGTGCCAGCAGTTCCCCATGGGGACGTCCGGAGGATACGCAGTATTTT
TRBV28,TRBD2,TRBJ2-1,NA,CASSLVGGSYNEQFF,TGTGCCAGCAGTTTAGTGGGAGGGTCCTACAATGAGCAGTTCTTC
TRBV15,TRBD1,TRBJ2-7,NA,CATSTGQNYEQYF,TGTGCCACCAGCACGGGACAGAACTACGAGCAGTACTTC
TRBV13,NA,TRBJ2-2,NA,CASSHRLNTGELFF,TGTGCCAGCAGCCACCGACTGAACACCGGGGAGCTGTTTTTT
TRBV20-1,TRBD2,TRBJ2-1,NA,CSASLAGGPNEQFF,TGCAGTGCTTCTCTAGCGGGAGGGCCCAATGAGCAGTTCTTC
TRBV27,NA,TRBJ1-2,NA,CASSFGAGSGYTF,TGTGCCAGCAGTTTCGGGGCGGGCTCTGGCTACACCTTC
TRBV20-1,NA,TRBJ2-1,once,CSARDSYEQFF,TGCAGTGCTAGAGATAGTTATGAGCAGTTCTTC
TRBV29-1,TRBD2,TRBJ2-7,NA,CSVGAGGPDEQYF,TGCAGCGTTGGGGCGGGAGGGCCGGACGAGCAGTACTTC
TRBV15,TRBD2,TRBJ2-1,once,CATKQTSGSNEQFF,TGTGCCACCAAACAGACTAGCGGATCCAATGAGCAGTTCTTC
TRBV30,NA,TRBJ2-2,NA,CAWSDLAGEGGYTGELFF,TGTGCCTGGAGTGATCTCGCGGGAGAGGGGGGGTACACCGGGGAGCTGTTTTTT
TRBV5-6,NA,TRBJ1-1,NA,CASSPPLHNEAFF,TGTGCCAGCAGCCCACCCCTGCACAATGAAGCTTTCTTT
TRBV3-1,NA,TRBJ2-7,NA,CATSDSYYEQYF,TGTGCCACCTCGGACAGTTACTACGAGCAGTACTTC
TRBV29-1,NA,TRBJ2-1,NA,CSPLSGEEQFF,TGCAGCCCCCTTTCAGGGGAAGAGCAGTTCTTC
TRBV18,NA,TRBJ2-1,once,CASSPLIYSSYNEQFF,TGTGCCAGCTCACCCCTTATCTATAGCTCCTACAATGAGCAGTTCTTC
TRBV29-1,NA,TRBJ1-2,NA,CSVDGDSYGYTF,TGCAGCGTTGATGGTGACAGCTATGGCTACACCTTC
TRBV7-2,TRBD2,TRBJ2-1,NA,CASSEGLAGVNEQFF,TGTGCCAGCAGCGAGGGACTAGCGGGAGTTAATGAGCAGTTCTTC
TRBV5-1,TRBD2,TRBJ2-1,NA,CASSLWLAGDNEQFF,TGCGCCAGCAGCTTGTGGCTAGCGGGAGACAATGAGCAGTTCTTC
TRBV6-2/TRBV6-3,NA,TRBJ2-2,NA,CASREPGELFF,TGTGCCAGCAGGGAGCCCGGGGAGCTGTTTTTT
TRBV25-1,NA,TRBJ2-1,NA,CASSEQSRENEQFF,TGTGCCAGCAGTGAACAGTCCAGGGAAAATGAGCAGTTCTTC
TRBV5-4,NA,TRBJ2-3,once,CASSFGRGSTDTQYF,TGTGCCAGCAGCTTTGGTCGAGGTAGCACAGATACGCAGTATTTT
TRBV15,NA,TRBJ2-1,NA,CATRNPRSSYNEQFF,TGTGCCACCAGAAACCCGAGGAGTTCCTACAATGAGCAGTTCTTC
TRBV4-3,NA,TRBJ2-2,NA,CASSQVRGGELFF,TGCGCCAGCAGCCAAGTTCGCGGCGGGGAGCTGTTTTTT
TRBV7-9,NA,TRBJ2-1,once,CASSLDGVANEQFF,TGTGCCAGCAGCTTAGATGGGGTCGCCAATGAGCAGTTCTTC
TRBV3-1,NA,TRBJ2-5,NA,CASSQDSQGETQYF,TGTGCCAGCAGCCAAGATAGCCAGGGAGAGACCCAGTACTTC
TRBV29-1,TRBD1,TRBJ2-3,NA,CSVKGTESSTDTQYF,TGCAGCGTAAAAGGGACAGAGAGTTCCACAGATACGCAGTATTTT
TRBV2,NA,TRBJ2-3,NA,CASSVTPGVDTQYF,TGTGCCAGCAGTGTTACCCCGGGGGTAGATACGCAGTATTTT
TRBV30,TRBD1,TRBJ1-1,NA,CAWSPTGPEAFF,TGTGCCTGGAGCCCGACAGGGCCTGAAGCTTTCTTT
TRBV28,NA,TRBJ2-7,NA,CAIDGGTHEQYF,TGCGCCATCGATGGGGGTACGCACGAGCAGTACTTC
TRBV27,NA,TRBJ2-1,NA,CASRGPGLLEQFF,TGTGCCAGCAGGGGACCGGGACTTCTAGAGCAGTTCTTC
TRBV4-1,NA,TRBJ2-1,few,CASSQGSSGYNEQFF,TGCGCCAGCAGCCAAGGATCCAGCGGTTACAATGAGCAGTTCTTC
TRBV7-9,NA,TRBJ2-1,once,CASSPIFDEQFF,TGTGCCAGCAGCCCCATCTTCGATGAGCAGTTCTTC
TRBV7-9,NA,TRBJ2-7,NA,CASSLVGTEQYF,TGTGCCAGCAGCTTAGTCGGAACTGAGCAGTACTTC
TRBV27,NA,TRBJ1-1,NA,CASSSGRDMNTEAFF,TGTGCCAGCAGTTCTGGACGGGACATGAACACTGAAGCTTTCTTT
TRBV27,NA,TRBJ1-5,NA,CASRGSGLQPQHF,TGTGCCAGCAGGGGTTCAGGGCTTCAGCCCCAGCATTTT
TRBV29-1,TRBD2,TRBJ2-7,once,CSAGLANEYEQYF,TGCAGCGCTGGACTAGCTAACGAGTACGAGCAGTACTTC
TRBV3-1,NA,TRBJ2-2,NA,CASSPWDFGELFF,TGTGCCAGCAGCCCCTGGGACTTCGGGGAGCTGTTTTTT
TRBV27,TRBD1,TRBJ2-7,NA,CASSLWGTAYEQYF,TGTGCCAGCAGTTTATGGGGGACAGCCTACGAGCAGTACTTC
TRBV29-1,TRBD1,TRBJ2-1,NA,CSVGRTGGLSNEQFF,TGCAGCGTTGGGAGGACAGGGGGACTGTCAAATGAGCAGTTCTTC
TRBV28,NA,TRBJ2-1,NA,CASKLSRFGSDEQFF,TGTGCCAGCAAATTATCTCGTTTTGGTTCGGATGAGCAGTTCTTC
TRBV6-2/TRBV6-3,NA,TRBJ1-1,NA,CASSEVRTEAFF,TGTGCCAGCAGTGAAGTCAGGACTGAAGCTTTCTTT
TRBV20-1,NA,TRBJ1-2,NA,CSARGRGGSYGYTF,TGCAGTGCTAGGGGCAGGGGAGGTAGCTATGGCTACACCTTC
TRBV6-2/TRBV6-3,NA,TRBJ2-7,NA,CASSYSMGYEQYF,TGTGCCAGCAGTTACTCGATGGGTTACGAGCAGTACTTC
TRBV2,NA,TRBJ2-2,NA,CASREGQTNTGELFF,TGTGCCAGCAGAGAGGGGCAGACGAACACCGGGGAGCTGTTTTTT
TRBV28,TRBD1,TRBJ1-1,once,CASSSGTGPAEAFF,TGTGCCAGCAGTAGCGGGACAGGGCCCGCTGAAGCTTTCTTT
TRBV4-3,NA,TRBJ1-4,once,CASSQGEGVKLFF,TGCGCCAGCAGCCAAGGGGAGGGGGTGAAACTGTTTTTT
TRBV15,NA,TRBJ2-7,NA,CATSRGRPYEQYF,TGTGCCACCAGCAGAGGACGGCCTTACGAGCAGTACTTC
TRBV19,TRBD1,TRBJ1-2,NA,CASGQGLNYGYTF,TGTGCCAGTGGACAGGGGTTGAACTATGGCTACACCTTC
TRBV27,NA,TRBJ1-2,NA,CASSFGGLDYGYTF,TGTGCCAGCAGTTTTGGAGGGCTTGACTATGGCTACACCTTC
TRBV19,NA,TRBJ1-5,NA,CASSTGTVGQPQHF,TGTGCCAGTAGTACCGGGACGGTAGGTCAGCCCCAGCATTTT
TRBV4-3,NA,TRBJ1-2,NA,CASSQDRIGRIGGYTF,TGCGCCAGCAGCCAAGATCGGATAGGCCGGATTGGGGGCTACACCTTC
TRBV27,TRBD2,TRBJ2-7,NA,CASGRTRHHYEQYF,TGTGCCAGCGGTCGGACTAGACACCACTACGAGCAGTACTTC
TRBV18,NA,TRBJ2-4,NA,CASSPGVIGAKNIQYF,TGTGCCAGCTCACCAGGGGTAATCGGGGCCAAAAACATTCAGTACTTC
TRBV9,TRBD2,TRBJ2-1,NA,CASSFSIAGDYNEQFF,TGTGCCAGCAGCTTTAGTATAGCGGGAGACTACAATGAGCAGTTCTTC
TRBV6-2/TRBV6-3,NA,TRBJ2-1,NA,CASSYLTRLSSYNEQFF,TGTGCCAGCAGTTATCTCACTAGGTTAAGTTCCTACAATGAGCAGTTCTTC
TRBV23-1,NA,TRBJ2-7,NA,CASSQSIQQGKYEQYF,TGCGCCAGCAGTCAATCGATACAGCAAGGAAAATACGAGCAGTACTTC
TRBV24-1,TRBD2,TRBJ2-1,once,CATSETAGVTNEQFF,TGTGCCACCAGTGAAACAGCGGGAGTCACAAATGAGCAGTTCTTC
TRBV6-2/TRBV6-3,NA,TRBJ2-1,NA,CASSYVATEQFF,TGTGCCAGCAGTTACGTCGCCACTGAGCAGTTCTTC
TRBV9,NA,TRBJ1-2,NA,CASSVVVGDGYTF,TGTGCCAGCAGCGTAGTGGTAGGGGATGGCTACACCTTC